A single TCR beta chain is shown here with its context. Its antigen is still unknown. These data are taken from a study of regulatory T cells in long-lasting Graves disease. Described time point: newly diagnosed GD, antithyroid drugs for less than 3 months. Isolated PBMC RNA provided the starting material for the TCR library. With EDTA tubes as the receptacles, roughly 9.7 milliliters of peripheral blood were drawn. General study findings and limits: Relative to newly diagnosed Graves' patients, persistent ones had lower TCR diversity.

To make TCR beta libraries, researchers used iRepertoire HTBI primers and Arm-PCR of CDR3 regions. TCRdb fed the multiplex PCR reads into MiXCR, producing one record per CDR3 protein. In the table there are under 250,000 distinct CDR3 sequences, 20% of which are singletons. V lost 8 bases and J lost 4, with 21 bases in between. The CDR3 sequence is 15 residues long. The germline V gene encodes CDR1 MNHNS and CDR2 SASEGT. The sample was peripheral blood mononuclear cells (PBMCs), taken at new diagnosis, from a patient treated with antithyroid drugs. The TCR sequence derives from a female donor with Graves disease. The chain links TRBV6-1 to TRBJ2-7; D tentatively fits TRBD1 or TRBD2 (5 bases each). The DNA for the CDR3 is TGTGCCAGCTCCCCAGGGAGCTTGGGGGTTTACGAGCAGTACTTC. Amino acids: CASSPGSLGVYEQYF.